These T cell receptor beta chains were read from a single sample in a study of blood T cell repertoires in COVID-19. Repertoires were generated with immunoSEQ multiplex PCR, while TCRdb's copy carries only in-frame clones and drops some. This sample has 300,000 to 450,000 clones; around 89% occur once, and the top ten carry more than 0.8%. Input material: PBMCs or T cells enriched from blood (not recorded which). These receptors all come from a man aged 18-30 years who had recovered from COVID-19. The CDR3 runs from the conserved cysteine through the conserved F or W. Fields, in order: V gene, D gene, J gene, CDR3 protein. A D gene is named only where the DNA matches it firmly.

>TRBV28|-|TRBJ2-5
CASRIVNQETQYF
>TRBV7-2|-|TRBJ1-1
CASSLTGGWKNTEAFF
>TRBV7-9|-|TRBJ1-5
CASSATDSPIKPQHF
>TRBV7-6|TRBD1|TRBJ1-5
CASSQGQGLSNQPQHF
>TRBV15|TRBD2|TRBJ2-1
CATSSLAGLATYNEQFF
>TRBV18|-|TRBJ1-1
CASSATRNTEAFF
>TRBV6-5|-|TRBJ1-1
CASSFQGSGTEAFF
>TRBV9|TRBD1|TRBJ2-5
CASSPRTGGSETQYF
>TRBV6-6|-|TRBJ2-1
CASGQYYNEQFF
>TRBV4-3|TRBD2|TRBJ2-1
CASSQAGLAGGNEQFF
>TRBV15|-|TRBJ2-1
CATSISGFF